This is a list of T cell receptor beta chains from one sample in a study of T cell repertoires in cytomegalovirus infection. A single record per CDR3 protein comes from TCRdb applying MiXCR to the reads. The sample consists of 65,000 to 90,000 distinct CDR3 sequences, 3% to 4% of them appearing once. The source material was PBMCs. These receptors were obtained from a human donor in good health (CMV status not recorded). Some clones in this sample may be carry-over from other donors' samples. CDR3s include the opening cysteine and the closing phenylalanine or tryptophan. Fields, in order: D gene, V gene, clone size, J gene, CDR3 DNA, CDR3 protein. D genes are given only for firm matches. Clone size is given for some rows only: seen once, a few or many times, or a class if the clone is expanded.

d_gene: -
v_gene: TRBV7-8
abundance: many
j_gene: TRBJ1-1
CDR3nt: TGTGCCAGCAGCAAAACTGGGGGGACACCAATGAACACTGAAGCTTTCTTT
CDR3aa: CASSKTGGTPMNTEAFF

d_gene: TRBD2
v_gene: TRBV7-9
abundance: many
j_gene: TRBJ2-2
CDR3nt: TGTGCCAGCAGTCCGAGCGGGGTCTACACCGGGGAGCTGTTTTTT
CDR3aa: CASSPSGVYTGELFF

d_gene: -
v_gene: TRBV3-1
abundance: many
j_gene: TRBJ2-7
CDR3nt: TGTGCCAGCAGCCAAGGTTTTCCTTACGAGCAGTACTTC
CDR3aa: CASSQGFPYEQYF

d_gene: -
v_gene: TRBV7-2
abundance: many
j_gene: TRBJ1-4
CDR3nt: TGTGCCAGCAGCTTAGTTCCCGGGACAAATGAAAAACTGTTTTTT
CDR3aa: CASSLVPGTNEKLFF

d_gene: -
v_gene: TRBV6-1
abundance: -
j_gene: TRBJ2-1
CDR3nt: TGTGCAATCCGAGGGAGCGGCTACAATGAGCAGTTCTTC
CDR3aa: CAIRGSGYNEQFF

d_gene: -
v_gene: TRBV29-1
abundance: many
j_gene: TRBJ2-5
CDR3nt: TGCAGCTATGGTGTAGGGAATGGTCAAGAGACCCAGTACTTC
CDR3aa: CSYGVGNGQETQYF

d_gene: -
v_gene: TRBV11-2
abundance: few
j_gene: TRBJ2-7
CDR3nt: TGTGCCAGCAGCTCTTCGGGGGCCTCCTACGAGCAGTACTTC
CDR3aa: CASSSSGASYEQYF

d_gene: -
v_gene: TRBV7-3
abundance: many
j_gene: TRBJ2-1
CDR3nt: TGTGCCAGCAGCTTGACTAGCTCCTACAATGAGCAGTTCTTC
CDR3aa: CASSLTSSYNEQFF

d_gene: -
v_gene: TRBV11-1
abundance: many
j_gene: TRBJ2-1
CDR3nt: TGTGCCAGCAGCTTCAGGAATGAGCAGTTCTTC
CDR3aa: CASSFRNEQFF

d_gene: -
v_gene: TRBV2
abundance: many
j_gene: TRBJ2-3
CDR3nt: TGTGCCAGCAGTACGGGGACGCCCAATACGCAGTATTTT
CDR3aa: CASSTGTPNTQYF

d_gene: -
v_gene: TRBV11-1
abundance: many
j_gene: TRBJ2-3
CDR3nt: TGTGCCAGCAGTTCCCCGAAGCGGACCGGCCCGAGGGGGGATACGCAGTATTTT
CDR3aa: CASSSPKRTGPRGDTQYF

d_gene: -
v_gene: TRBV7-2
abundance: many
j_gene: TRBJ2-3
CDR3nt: TGTGCCAGCGGACGGCTCACAGATACGCAGTATTTT
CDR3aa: CASGRLTDTQYF

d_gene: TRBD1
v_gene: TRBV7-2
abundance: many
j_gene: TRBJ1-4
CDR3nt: TGTGCCAGCAGCTTAGGACAGGGGACTAATGAAAAACTGTTTTTT
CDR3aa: CASSLGQGTNEKLFF

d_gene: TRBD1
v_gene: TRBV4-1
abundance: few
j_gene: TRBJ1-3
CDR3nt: TGCGCCAGCAGCCAAGAAGGACAGGGGGCGAAAGGAAACACCATATATTTT
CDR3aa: CASSQEGQGAKGNTIYF

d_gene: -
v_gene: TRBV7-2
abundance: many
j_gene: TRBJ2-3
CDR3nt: TGTGCCAGCAGCGCTGAAGGGGGACTTAGCACAGATACGCAGTATTTT
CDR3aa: CASSAEGGLSTDTQYF

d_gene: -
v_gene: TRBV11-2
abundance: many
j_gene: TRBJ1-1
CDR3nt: TGTGCCAGCAGCTTAAGTGGGACTGAAGCTTTCTTT
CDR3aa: CASSLSGTEAFF

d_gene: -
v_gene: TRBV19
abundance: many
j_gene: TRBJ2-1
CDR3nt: TGTGCCAGTAAGGGAGTGGTGGTTAACAATGAGCAGTTCTTC
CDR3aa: CASKGVVVNNEQFF

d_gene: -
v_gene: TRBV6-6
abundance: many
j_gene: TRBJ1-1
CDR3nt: TGTGCCAGCAGGGACAGTCAGACTGAAGCTTTCTTT
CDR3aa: CASRDSQTEAFF

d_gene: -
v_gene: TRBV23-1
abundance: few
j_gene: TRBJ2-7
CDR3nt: TGCGCCAAAGCCTTAACGCCTTCACGGGAATGCTACGAGCAGTACTTC
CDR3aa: CAKALTPSRECYEQYF

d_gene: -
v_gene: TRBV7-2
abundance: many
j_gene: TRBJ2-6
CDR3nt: TGTGCCAGCAGCCGTACGGGTCCTGGGGCCAACGTCCTGACTTTC
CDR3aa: CASSRTGPGANVLTF

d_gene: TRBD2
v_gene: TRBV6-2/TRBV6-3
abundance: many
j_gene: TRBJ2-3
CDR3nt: TGTGCCAGCAGGACTAGCGGGAGGGGCCCAGATACGCAGTATTTT
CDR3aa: CASRTSGRGPDTQYF

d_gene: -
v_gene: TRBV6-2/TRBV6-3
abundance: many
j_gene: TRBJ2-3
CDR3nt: TGTGCCAGCAGACACTTTAGTGTTACAGATACGCAGTATTTT
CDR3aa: CASRHFSVTDTQYF

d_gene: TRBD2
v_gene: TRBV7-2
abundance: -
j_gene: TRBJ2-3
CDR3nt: TGTGCCAGCAGCCTGACTAGCGGGAGCCGGGATACGCAGTATTTT
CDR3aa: CASSLTSGSRDTQYF

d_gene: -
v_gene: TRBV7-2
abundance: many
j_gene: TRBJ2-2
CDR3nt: TGTGCCAGCAGCTTAGCTCCAGGGTGGTTCGGGGAGCTGTTTTTT
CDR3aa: CASSLAPGWFGELFF

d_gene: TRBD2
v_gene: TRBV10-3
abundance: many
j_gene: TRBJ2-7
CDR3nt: TGTGCCATCAGCGGGACTAGCGGGAGGAACCCCTACGAGCAGTACTTC
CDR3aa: CAISGTSGRNPYEQYF

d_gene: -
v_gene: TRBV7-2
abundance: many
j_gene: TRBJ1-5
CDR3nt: TGTGCCAGCAGCATCCGACAGAGCAATCAGCCCCAGCATTTT
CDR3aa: CASSIRQSNQPQHF

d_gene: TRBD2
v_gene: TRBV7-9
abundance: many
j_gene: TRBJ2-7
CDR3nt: TGTGCCAGCAGAGCTAGCGGGAGGGCCTACGAGCAGTACTTC
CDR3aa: CASRASGRAYEQYF

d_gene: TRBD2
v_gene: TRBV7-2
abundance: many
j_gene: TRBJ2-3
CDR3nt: TGTGCCAGCAGCCGCCGGACTAGCGGGGCATCAGATACGCAGTATTTT
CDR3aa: CASSRRTSGASDTQYF

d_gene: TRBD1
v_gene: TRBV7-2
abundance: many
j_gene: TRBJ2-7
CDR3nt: TGTGCCAGCAGCTTAGGGGGGACAGGAGGTTACGAGCAGTACTTC
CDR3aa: CASSLGGTGGYEQYF

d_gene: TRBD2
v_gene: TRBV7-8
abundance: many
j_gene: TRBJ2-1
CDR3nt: TGTGCCAGCAGTTCTGATCTAGCGGGAGGGCCCACGGATGAGCAGTTCTTC
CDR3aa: CASSSDLAGGPTDEQFF

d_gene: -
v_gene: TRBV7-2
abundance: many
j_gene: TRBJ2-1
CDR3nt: TGTGCCAGCAGCGGTCGAAGCACCTACAATGAGCAGTTCTTC
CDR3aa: CASSGRSTYNEQFF

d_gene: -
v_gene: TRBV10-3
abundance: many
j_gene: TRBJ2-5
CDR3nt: TGTGCCATCAGTGAGTCGGTAGTCGGGGTTGCCCAGTACTTC
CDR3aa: CAISESVVGVAQYF

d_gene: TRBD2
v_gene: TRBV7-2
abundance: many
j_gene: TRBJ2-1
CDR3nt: TGTGCCAGCAGCAACACTCCGGGACTAACGTACAATGAGCAGTTCTTC
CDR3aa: CASSNTPGLTYNEQFF

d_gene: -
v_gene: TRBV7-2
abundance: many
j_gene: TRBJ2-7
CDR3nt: TGTGCCAGCAGCTTCTTACCAGGGAGTTACGAGCAGTACTTC
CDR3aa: CASSFLPGSYEQYF

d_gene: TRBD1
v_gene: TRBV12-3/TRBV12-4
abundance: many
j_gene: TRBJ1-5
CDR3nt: TGTGCCAGCAGCGGAAACAGGGGGGCTAATCAGCCCCAGCATTTT
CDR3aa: CASSGNRGANQPQHF

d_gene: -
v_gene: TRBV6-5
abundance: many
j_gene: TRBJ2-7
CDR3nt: TGTGCCAGCACTAGCCTTTGGGAGCAGTACTTC
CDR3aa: CASTSLWEQYF

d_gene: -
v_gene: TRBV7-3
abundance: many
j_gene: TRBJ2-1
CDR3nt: TGTGCCAGCAGCTTAACTAGCGGATACAATGAGCAGTTCTTC
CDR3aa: CASSLTSGYNEQFF

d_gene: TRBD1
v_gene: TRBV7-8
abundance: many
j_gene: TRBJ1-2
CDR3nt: TGTGCCAGCAGCTTAGGGGACAGGGGGTATGGCTACACCTTC
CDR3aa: CASSLGDRGYGYTF

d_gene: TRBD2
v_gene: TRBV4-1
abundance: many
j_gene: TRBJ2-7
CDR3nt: TGCGCCAGCAGCCCGGGACTAGCGGGAGGCTCCTACGAGCAGTACTTC
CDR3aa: CASSPGLAGGSYEQYF

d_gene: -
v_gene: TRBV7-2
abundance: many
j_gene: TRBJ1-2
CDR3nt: TGTGCCAGCAGCTTAGTCCCAACAAGGCCCCTTTCTAACTATGGCTACACCTTC
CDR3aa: CASSLVPTRPLSNYGYTF

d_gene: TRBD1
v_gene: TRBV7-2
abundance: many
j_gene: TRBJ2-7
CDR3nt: TGTGCCAGCAGCTTGACAGGGGGATCCTACGAGCAGTACTTC
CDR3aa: CASSLTGGSYEQYF

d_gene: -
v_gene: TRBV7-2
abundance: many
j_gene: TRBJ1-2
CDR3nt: TGTGCCAGCAGCTTAGGAGTTGGGGGCTACACCTTC
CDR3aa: CASSLGVGGYTF

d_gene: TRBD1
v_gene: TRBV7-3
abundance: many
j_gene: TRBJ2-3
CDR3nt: TGTGCCAGCAGCTCACAGGGGGCAGATACGCAGTATTTT
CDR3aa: CASSSQGADTQYF

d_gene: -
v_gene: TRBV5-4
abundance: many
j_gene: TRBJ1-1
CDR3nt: TGTGCCAGCAGCTTTCGGAGGGGGGACACTGAAGCTTTCTTT
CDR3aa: CASSFRRGDTEAFF

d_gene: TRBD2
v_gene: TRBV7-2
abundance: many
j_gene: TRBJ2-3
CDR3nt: TGTGCCAGCAGAGGACTAGCGGGGACAGATACGCAGTATTTT
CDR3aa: CASRGLAGTDTQYF